A selection of T cell receptor beta chains follows, all from one sample in a study of cytomegalovirus exposure and HLA in healthy donors. Generated by immunoSEQ multiplex PCR, the TCRdb table keeps only in-frame clones and is missing some. The table lists 100,000 to 150,000 clones, 80% to 90% of them singletons. Material for sequencing was PBMCs. The receptor source for this set is a man aged 45-65 years in good health and CMV-seronegative. CDR3s include the opening cysteine and the closing phenylalanine or tryptophan. Each record gives: clone size, D gene, J gene, V gene, CDR3 DNA, CDR3 protein. A D gene is named only where the DNA matches it firmly. Only part of the rows carry a size: once, few, many, or a class if the clone is expanded.

>NA|NA|TRBJ1-2|TRBV9
TGTGCCAGCAGCGCCTCAGGGGAGAGCTACACCTTC
CASSASGESYTF
>once|NA|TRBJ2-7|TRBV5-5
TGTGCCAGCAGCCCGGGACGGGGGAGAACCTACGAGCAGTACTTC
CASSPGRGRTYEQYF
>NA|NA|TRBJ1-5|TRBV2
TGTGCCAGCAGTGCGGGGGGCGGCAATCAGCCCCAGCATTTT
CASSAGGGNQPQHF
>NA|NA|TRBJ1-6|TRBV10-3
TGTGCCAGCAGCAGGGAAACCTATAATTCACCCCTCCACTTT
CASSRETYNSPLHF
>NA|TRBD2|TRBJ2-7|TRBV5-1
TGCGCCAGCAGCGGCCCAGGGAGGGGATACGAGCAGTACTTC
CASSGPGRGYEQYF
>NA|NA|TRBJ1-4|TRBV7-6
TGTGCCAGCCGGGATCTAACTAATGAAAAACTGTTTTTT
CASRDLTNEKLFF
>NA|TRBD1|TRBJ2-7|TRBV4-1
TGCGCCAGCAGCCAAGATGACAGGGAGTTAGACGAGCAGTACTTC
CASSQDDRELDEQYF
>NA|NA|TRBJ1-1|TRBV19
TGTGCCAGTAGTCCGACACCAGGGCACACTGAAGCTTTCTTT
CASSPTPGHTEAFF
>NA|NA|TRBJ2-3|TRBV5-5
TGTGCCAGCAGCTTGGATACAGCGGACACAGATACGCAGTATTTT
CASSLDTADTDTQYF
>few|TRBD1|TRBJ2-7|TRBV28
TGTGCCAGCAGGCTCCCCGGACAGGGTTCCCACGAGCAGTACTTC
CASRLPGQGSHEQYF
>NA|NA|TRBJ2-3|TRBV29-1
TGCAGCGTTGAAGAGGGGGCGGCAGATACGCAGTATTTT
CSVEEGAADTQYF
>NA|TRBD1|TRBJ1-1|TRBV28
TGTGCCAGCAGCCGACAGGGGGCTACTGAAGCTTTCTTT
CASSRQGATEAFF
>NA|TRBD1|TRBJ2-7|TRBV29-1
TGCAGCGTTGAAGACCGTCCAGGGGGAACCTCCTACGAGCAGTACTTC
CSVEDRPGGTSYEQYF